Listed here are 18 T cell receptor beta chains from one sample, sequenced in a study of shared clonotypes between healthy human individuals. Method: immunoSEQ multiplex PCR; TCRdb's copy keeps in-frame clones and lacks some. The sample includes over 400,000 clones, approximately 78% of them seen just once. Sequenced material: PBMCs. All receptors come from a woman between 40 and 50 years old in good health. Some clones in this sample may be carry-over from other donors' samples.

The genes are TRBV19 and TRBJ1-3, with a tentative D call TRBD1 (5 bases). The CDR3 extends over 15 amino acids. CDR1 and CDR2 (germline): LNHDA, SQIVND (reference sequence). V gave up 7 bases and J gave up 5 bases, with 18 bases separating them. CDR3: CASTEGRGWRNTIYF. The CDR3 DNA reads TGTGCCAGTACCGAGGGGAGGGGATGGAGAAACACCATATATTTT.

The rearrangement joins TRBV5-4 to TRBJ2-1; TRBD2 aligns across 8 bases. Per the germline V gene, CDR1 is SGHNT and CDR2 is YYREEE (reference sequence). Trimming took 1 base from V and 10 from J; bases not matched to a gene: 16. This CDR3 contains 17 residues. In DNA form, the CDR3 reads TGTGCCAGCAGCTTGCACGGGGGACTAGAGGGGATAGGGGAGCAGTTCTTC. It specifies CASSLHGGLEGIGEQFF.

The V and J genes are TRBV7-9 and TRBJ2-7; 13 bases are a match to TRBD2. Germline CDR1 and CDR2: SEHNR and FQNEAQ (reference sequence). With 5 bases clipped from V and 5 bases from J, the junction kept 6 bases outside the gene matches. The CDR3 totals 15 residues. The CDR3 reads CASSQPGLAGNEQYF. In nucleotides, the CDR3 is TGTGCCAGCAGCCAGCCGGGACTAGCGGGAAACGAGCAGTACTTC.

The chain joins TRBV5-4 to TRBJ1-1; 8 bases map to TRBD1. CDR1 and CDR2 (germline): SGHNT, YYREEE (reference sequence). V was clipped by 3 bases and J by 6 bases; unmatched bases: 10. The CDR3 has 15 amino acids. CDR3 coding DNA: TGTGCCAGCAGCTCCCAGGGGGCCGGGCCCCCTGAAGCTTTCTTT. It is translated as CASSSQGAGPPEAFF.

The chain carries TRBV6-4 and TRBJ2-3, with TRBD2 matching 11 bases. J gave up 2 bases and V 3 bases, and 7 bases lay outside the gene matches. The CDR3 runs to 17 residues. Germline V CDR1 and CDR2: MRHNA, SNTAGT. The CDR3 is CASSEEGTSGSTDTQYF. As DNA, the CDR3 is TGTGCCAGCAGTGAAGAGGGGACTAGCGGTTCCACAGATACGCAGTATTTT.

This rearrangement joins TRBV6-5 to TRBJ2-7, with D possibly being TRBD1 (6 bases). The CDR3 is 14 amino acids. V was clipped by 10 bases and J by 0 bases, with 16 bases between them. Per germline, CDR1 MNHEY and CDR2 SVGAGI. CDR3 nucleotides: TGTGCCATCAAACCGGGACACCGCTCCTACGAGCAGTACTTC. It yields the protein CAIKPGHRSYEQYF.

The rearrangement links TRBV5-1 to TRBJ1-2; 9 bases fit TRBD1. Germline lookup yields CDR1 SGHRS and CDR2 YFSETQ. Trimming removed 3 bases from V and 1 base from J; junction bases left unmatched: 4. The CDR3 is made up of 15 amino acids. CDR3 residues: CASSSWTGDNYGYTF. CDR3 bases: TGCGCCAGCAGCTCCTGGACAGGGGATAACTATGGCTACACCTTC. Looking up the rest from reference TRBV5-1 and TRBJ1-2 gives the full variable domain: KAGVTQTPRYLIKTRGQQVTLSCSPISGHRSVSWYQQTPGQGLQFLFEYFSETQRNKGNFPGRFSGRQFSNSRSEMNVSTLELGDSALYLCASSSWTGDNYGYTFGSGTRLTVV.

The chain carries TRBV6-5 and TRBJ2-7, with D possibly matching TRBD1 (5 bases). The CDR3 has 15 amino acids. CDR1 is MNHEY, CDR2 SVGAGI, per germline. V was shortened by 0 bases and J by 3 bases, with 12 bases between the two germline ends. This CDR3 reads CASSYSARAGYEQYF. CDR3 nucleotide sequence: TGTGCCAGCAGTTACTCCGCCAGGGCAGGCTACGAGCAGTACTTC.

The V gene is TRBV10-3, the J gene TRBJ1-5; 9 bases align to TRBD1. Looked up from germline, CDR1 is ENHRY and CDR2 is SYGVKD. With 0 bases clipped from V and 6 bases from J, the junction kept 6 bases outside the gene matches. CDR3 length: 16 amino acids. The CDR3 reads CAISESHTGGSQPQHF. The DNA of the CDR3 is TGTGCCATCAGTGAGTCGCACACAGGGGGCAGTCAGCCCCAGCATTTT.

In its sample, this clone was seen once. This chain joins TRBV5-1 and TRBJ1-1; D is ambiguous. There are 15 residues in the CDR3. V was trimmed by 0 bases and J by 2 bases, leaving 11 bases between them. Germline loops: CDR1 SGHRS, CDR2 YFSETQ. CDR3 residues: CASSLDAVENTEAFF. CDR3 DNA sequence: TGCGCCAGCAGCTTGGACGCTGTTGAAAACACTGAAGCTTTCTTT.

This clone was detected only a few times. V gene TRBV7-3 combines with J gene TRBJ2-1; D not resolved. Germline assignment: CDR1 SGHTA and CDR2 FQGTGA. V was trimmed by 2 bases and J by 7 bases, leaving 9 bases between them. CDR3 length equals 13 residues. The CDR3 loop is CASSLGESNEQFF. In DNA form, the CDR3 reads TGTGCCAGCAGCTTAGGGGAATCAAATGAGCAGTTCTTC.

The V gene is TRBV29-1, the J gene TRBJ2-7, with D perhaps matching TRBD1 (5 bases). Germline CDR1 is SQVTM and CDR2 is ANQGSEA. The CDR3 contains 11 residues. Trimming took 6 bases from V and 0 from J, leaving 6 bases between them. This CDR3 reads CSVGHSYEQYF. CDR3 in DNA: TGCAGCGTCGGACACTCCTACGAGCAGTACTTC.

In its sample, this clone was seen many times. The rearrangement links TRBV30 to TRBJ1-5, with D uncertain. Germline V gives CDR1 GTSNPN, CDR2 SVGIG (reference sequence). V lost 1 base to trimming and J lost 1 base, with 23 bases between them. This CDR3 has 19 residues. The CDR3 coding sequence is TGTGCCTGGAGTGCGATGAGACACCGCGGCCCTAGGAGCAATCAGCCCCAGCATTTT. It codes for CAWSAMRHRGPRSNQPQHF.

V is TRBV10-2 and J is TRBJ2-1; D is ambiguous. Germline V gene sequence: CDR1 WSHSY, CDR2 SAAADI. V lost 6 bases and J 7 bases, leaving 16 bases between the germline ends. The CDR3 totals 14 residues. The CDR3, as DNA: TGCGCCAGCAGCCCACCCTATTGGACGAATGAGCAGTTCTTC. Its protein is CASSPPYWTNEQFF.

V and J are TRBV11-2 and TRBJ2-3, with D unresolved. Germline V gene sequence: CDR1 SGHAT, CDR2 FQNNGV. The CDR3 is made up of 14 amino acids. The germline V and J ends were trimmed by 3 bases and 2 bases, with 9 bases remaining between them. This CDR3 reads CASSFSGSTDTQYF. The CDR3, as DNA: TGTGCCAGCAGCTTCAGTGGGTCCACAGATACGCAGTATTTT.

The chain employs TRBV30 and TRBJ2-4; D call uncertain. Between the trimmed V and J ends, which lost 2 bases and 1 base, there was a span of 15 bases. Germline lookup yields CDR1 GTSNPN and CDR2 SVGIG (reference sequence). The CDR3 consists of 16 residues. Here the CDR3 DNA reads TGTGCCTGGAGTCACAACGGTGGGTTCGCCAAAAACATTCAGTACTTC. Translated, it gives CAWSHNGGFAKNIQYF.

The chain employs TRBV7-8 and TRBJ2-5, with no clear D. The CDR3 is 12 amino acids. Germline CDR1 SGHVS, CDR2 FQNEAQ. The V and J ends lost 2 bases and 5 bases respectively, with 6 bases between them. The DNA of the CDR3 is TGTGCCAGCAGCTTAATGTCGGAGACCCAGTACTTC. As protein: CASSLMSETQYF.

The CDR3 coding sequence is TGTGCCAGCAGTGAACTAGGGGCGAACACCGGGGAGCTGTTTTTT. The encoded protein is CASSELGANTGELFF. J is TRBJ2-2 and V is TRBV2; D is possibly TRBD1 (5 bases). This CDR3 spans 15 amino acids. Trimming left V 2 bases short and J 0 bases short, with 7 bases between. The germline V gene encodes CDR1 SNHLY and CDR2 FYNNEI.